A single T cell receptor beta chain is shown here with its context. No antigen is known for it. At one of its ends the junction is not consistent with the germline gene, which may arise from a read error. Germline-derived CDR1 and CDR2 are LGHNA and YNFKEQ. The CDR3 runs 15 residues. These data originate in a study of cytomegalovirus exposure and HLA in healthy donors. Study observations and caveats: Later findings reportedly placed an Asian-associated ancestry cluster below the roughly 700-donor mean for N-insertions.

The study ran its PCR with 60 Vbeta and 13 Jbeta primers. The assay was immunoSEQ multiplex PCR, and TCRdb's table has in-frame clones only and misses some. The sample contains about 130,000 clones, about two thirds of which appear only once. Sequences were obtained from PBMCs. The gene calls are TRBV4-2 and TRBJ2-7; TRBD2 aligns across 8 bases. This sequence was found in a man aged 40-49 years in good health and CMV-seropositive. The CDR3 coding sequence is TGTACCAGCAGCCACGAGCGGGAGATATCCTACGAGCAGTACTTC. Its protein is CTSSHEREISYEQYF.